These T cell receptor beta chains were read from a single sample in a study of T-cell memory formation after mild COVID-19. Via MiXCR, TCRdb re-called the 5' RACE reads, giving one row per CDR3 protein. The sample lists about 410,000 distinct CDR3 sequences; about 22% were seen once. Sequencing was performed on PBMCs or a T cell subset sorted from them (not recorded which). The receptors here all came from an adult woman who had mild COVID-19 (a few samples of this study predate the infection). Cell type and time point are not known. The CDR3 runs from the conserved cysteine through the conserved F or W. D genes are given only for firm matches. The listing skips clone size in some rows; elsewhere it reads once, few, many or a size class.

len: 15; abundance: few; v_gene: TRBV27; d_gene: NA; j_gene: TRBJ1-2; CDR3aa: CASSLSQQGRYGYTF; CDR3nt: TGTGCCAGCAGTTTATCCCAACAGGGCCGGTATGGCTACACCTTC
len: 15; abundance: few; v_gene: TRBV7-9; d_gene: TRBD1; j_gene: TRBJ2-1; CDR3aa: CASSIQGNGYNEQFF; CDR3nt: TGTGCCAGCAGCATACAGGGGAATGGCTACAATGAGCAGTTCTTC
len: 13; abundance: NA; v_gene: TRBV24-1; d_gene: NA; j_gene: TRBJ2-7; CDR3aa: CATSGTDSYEQYF; CDR3nt: TGTGCCACCTCCGGGACGGACTCCTACGAGCAGTACTTC
len: 14; abundance: NA; v_gene: TRBV11-3; d_gene: NA; j_gene: TRBJ2-5; CDR3aa: CASSDDSYQETQYF; CDR3nt: TGTGCCAGCAGCGACGACAGTTACCAAGAGACCCAGTACTTC
len: 16; abundance: NA; v_gene: TRBV7-2; d_gene: NA; j_gene: TRBJ2-5; CDR3aa: CASSLDSGPGGETQYF; CDR3nt: TGTGCCAGCAGCTTGGACTCCGGGCCCGGAGGAGAGACCCAGTACTTC
len: 15; abundance: few; v_gene: TRBV20-1; d_gene: NA; j_gene: TRBJ2-3; CDR3aa: CSARGPTGRTDTQYF; CDR3nt: TGCAGTGCTAGAGGTCCCACCGGTCGCACAGATACGCAGTATTTT
len: 18; abundance: NA; v_gene: TRBV9; d_gene: NA; j_gene: TRBJ2-6; CDR3aa: CASSVGALPLSGANVLTF; CDR3nt: TGTGCCAGCAGCGTAGGTGCCCTGCCCCTGTCTGGGGCCAACGTCCTGACTTTC
len: 14; abundance: NA; v_gene: TRBV20-1; d_gene: TRBD2; j_gene: TRBJ2-1; CDR3aa: CSAIAGATYNEQFF; CDR3nt: TGCAGTGCTATAGCGGGAGCCACCTACAATGAGCAGTTCTTC
len: 16; abundance: once; v_gene: TRBV9; d_gene: TRBD2; j_gene: TRBJ2-7; CDR3aa: CASSPRTSGPSYEQYF; CDR3nt: TGTGCCAGCAGTCCCAGGACTAGCGGGCCCTCCTACGAGCAGTACTTC
len: 13; abundance: many; v_gene: TRBV6-2/TRBV6-3; d_gene: TRBD2; j_gene: TRBJ2-7; CDR3aa: CASSGGRIYEQYF; CDR3nt: TGTGCCAGCTCCGGCGGGAGGATCTACGAGCAGTACTTC
len: 16; abundance: few; v_gene: TRBV4-3; d_gene: NA; j_gene: TRBJ2-1; CDR3aa: CASSQDYGPTLGEQFF; CDR3nt: TGCGCCAGCAGCCAAGATTATGGACCCACCTTGGGTGAGCAGTTCTTC
len: 17; abundance: NA; v_gene: TRBV7-9; d_gene: TRBD1; j_gene: TRBJ1-1; CDR3aa: CASSNARQGPMNTEAFF; CDR3nt: TGTGCCAGCAGCAACGCCCGACAGGGGCCGATGAACACTGAAGCTTTCTTT
len: 15; abundance: NA; v_gene: TRBV15; d_gene: TRBD1; j_gene: TRBJ2-1; CDR3aa: CATSRDGTGGNEQFF; CDR3nt: TGTGCCACCAGCAGAGATGGGACAGGGGGCAATGAGCAGTTCTTC
len: 17; abundance: NA; v_gene: TRBV5-1; d_gene: TRBD2; j_gene: TRBJ2-5; CDR3aa: CASSLFGLAGGQETQYF; CDR3nt: TGCGCCAGCAGCTTGTTCGGACTAGCGGGGGGGCAAGAGACCCAGTACTTC
len: 16; abundance: NA; v_gene: TRBV7-9; d_gene: TRBD1; j_gene: TRBJ1-5; CDR3aa: CASSFSLGQSNQPQHF; CDR3nt: TGTGCCAGCAGCTTTAGTCTGGGACAGAGCAATCAGCCCCAGCATTTT
len: 14; abundance: few; v_gene: TRBV5-1; d_gene: NA; j_gene: TRBJ1-1; CDR3aa: CASSTSNGAEEAFF; CDR3nt: TGCGCCAGCAGCACCTCCAACGGGGCTGAGGAAGCTTTCTTT
len: 16; abundance: many; v_gene: TRBV12-3/TRBV12-4; d_gene: NA; j_gene: TRBJ1-1; CDR3aa: CASRGRWGELNTEAFF; CDR3nt: TGTGCCAGCAGGGGCCGGTGGGGAGAACTGAACACTGAAGCTTTCTTT
len: 14; abundance: few; v_gene: TRBV24-1; d_gene: NA; j_gene: TRBJ2-3; CDR3aa: CATRGGPGTDTQYF; CDR3nt: TGTGCCACCAGAGGAGGGCCTGGCACAGATACGCAGTATTTT
len: 17; abundance: NA; v_gene: TRBV10-1; d_gene: NA; j_gene: TRBJ2-7; CDR3aa: CARTIQGRRRGGYEQYF; CDR3nt: TGCGCCAGGACTATCCAAGGACGGAGACGAGGAGGGTACGAGCAGTACTTC
len: 12; abundance: many; v_gene: TRBV29-1; d_gene: NA; j_gene: TRBJ2-1; CDR3aa: CSVGRSGNEQFF; CDR3nt: TGCAGCGTCGGTCGGTCTGGGAATGAGCAGTTCTTC
len: 15; abundance: NA; v_gene: TRBV5-1; d_gene: NA; j_gene: TRBJ1-1; CDR3aa: CASSLVSAVDTEAFF; CDR3nt: TGCGCCAGCAGCTTGGTCTCGGCTGTGGACACTGAAGCTTTCTTT
len: 15; abundance: few; v_gene: TRBV12-3/TRBV12-4; d_gene: NA; j_gene: TRBJ1-4; CDR3aa: CASSAPGLTNEKLFF; CDR3nt: TGTGCCAGCAGTGCCCCTGGGTTAACTAATGAAAAACTGTTTTTT
len: 14; abundance: NA; v_gene: TRBV12-3/TRBV12-4; d_gene: NA; j_gene: TRBJ2-7; CDR3aa: CASRSEGPRYEQYF; CDR3nt: TGTGCCAGCAGGTCGGAGGGCCCTCGGTACGAGCAGTACTTC
len: 13; abundance: NA; v_gene: TRBV4-1; d_gene: NA; j_gene: TRBJ1-2; CDR3aa: CASSPDKGGGYTF; CDR3nt: TGCGCCAGCAGCCCTGACAAGGGGGGGGGCTACACCTTC
len: 15; abundance: NA; v_gene: TRBV10-3; d_gene: TRBD2; j_gene: TRBJ2-3; CDR3aa: CAISPGLAATDTQYF; CDR3nt: TGTGCCATCAGCCCGGGACTAGCGGCCACAGATACGCAGTATTTT
len: 14; abundance: NA; v_gene: TRBV24-1; d_gene: NA; j_gene: TRBJ1-1; CDR3aa: CATSDLQRQGGAFF; CDR3nt: TGTGCCACCAGTGATTTGCAGCGTCAGGGTGGGGCTTTCTTT
len: 13; abundance: NA; v_gene: TRBV20-1; d_gene: NA; j_gene: TRBJ2-5; CDR3aa: CSARQTSIGTQYF; CDR3nt: TGCAGTGCTAGACAAACTAGCATCGGGACCCAGTACTTC
len: 12; abundance: NA; v_gene: TRBV14; d_gene: NA; j_gene: TRBJ2-3; CDR3aa: CASSQGLGRWYF; CDR3nt: TGTGCCAGCAGCCAAGGTTTAGGGAGGTGGTATTTT
len: 15; abundance: NA; v_gene: TRBV19; d_gene: NA; j_gene: TRBJ2-7; CDR3aa: CASSIHRAVAYEQYF; CDR3nt: TGTGCCAGTAGTATCCACAGGGCCGTAGCCTACGAGCAGTACTTC
len: 13; abundance: NA; v_gene: TRBV10-3; d_gene: TRBD1; j_gene: TRBJ1-2; CDR3aa: CAISPGGSYGYTF; CDR3nt: TGTGCCATCAGTCCAGGGGGCTCCTATGGCTACACCTTC
len: 15; abundance: NA; v_gene: TRBV4-1; d_gene: NA; j_gene: TRBJ2-7; CDR3aa: CASSNPDRARFQQYF; CDR3nt: TGCGCCAGCAGCAACCCAGACAGAGCCCGATTCCAGCAGTACTTC
len: 18; abundance: NA; v_gene: TRBV5-1; d_gene: TRBD2; j_gene: TRBJ2-1; CDR3aa: CASSLASSGGSPYNEQFF; CDR3nt: TGCGCCAGCAGCTTGGCCTCTAGCGGGGGAAGTCCCTACAATGAGCAGTTCTTC
len: 13; abundance: NA; v_gene: TRBV24-1; d_gene: NA; j_gene: TRBJ2-1; CDR3aa: CATSDKGLDEQFF; CDR3nt: TGTGCCACCAGTGACAAGGGTTTGGATGAGCAGTTCTTC
len: 14; abundance: NA; v_gene: TRBV25-1; d_gene: NA; j_gene: TRBJ1-6; CDR3aa: CASTTPGPNSPLHF; CDR3nt: TGTGCCAGCACAACTCCGGGGCCTAATTCACCCCTCCACTTT
len: 16; abundance: few; v_gene: TRBV4-3; d_gene: TRBD2; j_gene: TRBJ2-3; CDR3aa: CASSQEGSGKTDTQYF; CDR3nt: TGCGCCAGCAGCCAAGAGGGAAGCGGGAAGACAGATACGCAGTATTTT
len: 16; abundance: NA; v_gene: TRBV19; d_gene: TRBD2; j_gene: TRBJ2-3; CDR3aa: CASKTTRTSVTDTQYF; CDR3nt: TGTGCCTCCAAGACGACACGGACTAGCGTCACAGATACGCAGTATTTT
len: 13; abundance: many; v_gene: TRBV25-1; d_gene: TRBD2; j_gene: TRBJ2-7; CDR3aa: CASSWEGRYEQYF; CDR3nt: TGTGCCAGCAGCTGGGAGGGCCGATACGAGCAGTACTTC
len: 13; abundance: many; v_gene: TRBV7-2; d_gene: NA; j_gene: TRBJ2-5; CDR3aa: CASSFGGVETQYF; CDR3nt: TGTGCCAGCAGCTTCGGCGGGGTGGAGACCCAGTACTTC
len: 14; abundance: NA; v_gene: TRBV7-2; d_gene: TRBD1; j_gene: TRBJ1-2; CDR3aa: CASSPDRGRPGYTF; CDR3nt: TGTGCCAGCAGCCCTGACAGGGGGCGTCCCGGCTACACCTTC
len: 8; abundance: NA; v_gene: TRBV10-3; d_gene: NA; j_gene: TRBJ1-2; CDR3aa: CAIISYTF; CDR3nt: TGTGCCATCATAAGCTACACCTTC
len: 14; abundance: NA; v_gene: TRBV7-9; d_gene: NA; j_gene: TRBJ2-3; CDR3aa: CASSLRPPSASQYF; CDR3nt: TGTGCCAGCAGCTTACGTCCTCCCTCTGCGTCGCAGTATTTT
len: 14; abundance: few; v_gene: TRBV6-1; d_gene: NA; j_gene: TRBJ2-5; CDR3aa: CASLLRQGLETQYF; CDR3nt: TGTGCCAGCCTCTTAAGGCAGGGTCTGGAGACCCAGTACTTC
len: 15; abundance: few; v_gene: TRBV6-5; d_gene: NA; j_gene: TRBJ2-3; CDR3aa: CASSYYTGITDTQYF; CDR3nt: TGTGCCAGCAGTTACTATACAGGGATCACAGATACGCAGTATTTT
len: 14; abundance: NA; v_gene: TRBV27; d_gene: NA; j_gene: TRBJ2-1; CDR3aa: CASSQGSRVNEQFF; CDR3nt: TGTGCCAGCAGTCAGGGGAGTAGAGTCAATGAGCAGTTCTTC
len: 14; abundance: few; v_gene: TRBV2; d_gene: TRBD2; j_gene: TRBJ2-7; CDR3aa: CASSVEREGYEQYF; CDR3nt: TGTGCCAGCAGTGTGGAGCGGGAGGGCTACGAGCAGTACTTC
len: 16; abundance: many; v_gene: TRBV24-1; d_gene: NA; j_gene: TRBJ2-2; CDR3aa: CATSLISGVDTGELFF; CDR3nt: TGTGCCACCAGTTTAATTTCGGGGGTCGACACCGGGGAGCTGTTTTTT